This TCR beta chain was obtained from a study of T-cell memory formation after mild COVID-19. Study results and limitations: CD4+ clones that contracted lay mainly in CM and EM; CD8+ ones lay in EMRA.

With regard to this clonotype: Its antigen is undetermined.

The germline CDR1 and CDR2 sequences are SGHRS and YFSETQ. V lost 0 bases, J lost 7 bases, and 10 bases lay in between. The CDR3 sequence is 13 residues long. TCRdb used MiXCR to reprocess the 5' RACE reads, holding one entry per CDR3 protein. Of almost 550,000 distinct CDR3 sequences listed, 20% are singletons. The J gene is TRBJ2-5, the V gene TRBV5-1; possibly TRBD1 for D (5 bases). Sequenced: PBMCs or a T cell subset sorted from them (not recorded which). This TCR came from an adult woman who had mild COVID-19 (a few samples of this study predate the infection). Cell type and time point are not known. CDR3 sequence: CASSLDLQGTQYF. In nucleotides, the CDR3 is TGCGCCAGCAGCTTGGACCTGCAGGGGACCCAGTACTTC.